Listed here are 7 T cell receptor beta chains from one sample, sequenced in a study of human T cells and chemical hapten exposure. Regarding time point: patch test 1, 2 weeks after DPC sensitization. Treatment denoted: therapeutic diphenylcyclopropenone sensitization with weekly scalp DPC. TCRdb analysed the RACE reads with MiXCR anew, one entry per CDR3 protein. The table has 150,000 to 200,000 distinct CDR3 sequences, more than 14% seen once. The material sequenced was whole blood, taken in connection with sensitization to the hapten diphenylcyclopropenone (DPC). These receptors were obtained from a young woman with alopecia areata. Some clones in this sample may be carry-over from other donors' samples.

This clonotype was counted ten times or more. The chain joins TRBV30 to TRBJ1-1; a weak D match, TRBD1 (5 bases). CDR1 is GTSNPN and CDR2 is SVGIG in the germline V gene (reference sequence). The CDR3 is 12 amino acids. Trimming removed 4 bases at V and 6 bases at J, with 12 bases between. The CDR3 DNA follows: TGTGCCTGGAACAGGTTTCCAGCTGAAGCTTTCTTT. It codes for CAWNRFPAEAFF.

The DNA of the CDR3 is TGTGCCAGCAGGACAGGGAACTCTGGGGCCAACGTCCTGACTTTC. Protein product: CASRTGNSGANVLTF. V gene TRBV6-1 combines with J gene TRBJ2-6, with 7 bases identical to TRBD1. Germline CDR1 reads MNHNS; CDR2 reads SASEGT. Trimming took 6 bases from V and 0 from J; bases not matched to a gene: 2. The CDR3 consists of 15 residues.

The chain joins TRBV28 to TRBJ2-7; D not resolved. The CDR3 loop spans 11 amino acids. Trimming took off 4 bases at V and 5 bases at J, with 6 bases between the two ends. Germline V lookup: CDR1 MDHEN, CDR2 SYDVKM. In DNA form, the CDR3 reads TGTGCCAGCAGTTCCTATAACGAGCAGTACTTC. This codes for CASSSYNEQYF. The full variable domain, with the rest looked up from reference TRBV28 and TRBJ2-7, is DVKVTQSSRYLVKRTGEKVFLECVQDMDHENMFWYRQDPGLGLRLIYFSYDVKMKEKGDIPEGYSVSREKKERFSLILESASTNQTSMYLCASSSYNEQYFGPGTRLTVT.

The chain carries TRBV20-1 and TRBJ1-6; maybe TRBD1 (5 bases). Germline CDR1 reads DFQATT; CDR2 reads SNEGSKA (reference sequence). The CDR3 runs 13 residues. V dropped 0 bases and J dropped 8 bases, with 8 bases sitting between them. The CDR3 DNA is TGCAGTGCTAGAGATCGGGGGGATTCACCCCTCCACTTT. Its protein product is CSARDRGDSPLHF.

This clonotype appeared a few times. The chain employs TRBV6-1 and TRBJ1-4, with no clear D. V lost 1 base and J 4 bases, leaving 4 bases between the germline ends. This CDR3 contains 13 residues. Germline V gene lookup returns CDR1 MNHNS and CDR2 SASEGT. CDR3 region: CASSEGVNEKLFF. The CDR3 DNA sequence: TGTGCCAGCAGTGAAGGGGTTAATGAAAAACTGTTTTTT.

At least ten counts were recorded for this clonotype. V is TRBV4-1 and J is TRBJ2-1; the D call may be TRBD1 or TRBD2 (5 bases each). The CDR3 sequence is 15 residues long. Germline V lookup: CDR1 MGHRA, CDR2 YSYEKL. The V end was cut by 5 bases, the J end by 0 bases, with 11 bases between. In DNA form, the CDR3 reads TGCGCCAGCAGCTTCGGGGCCTTCTCCTACAATGAGCAGTTCTTC. It translates to CASSFGAFSYNEQFF.

This clonotype has a count of ten or more. The V gene is TRBV29-1, the J gene TRBJ1-2, with 8 bases that match TRBD1. J gave up 4 bases and V 8 bases, and 6 bases lay outside the gene matches. Germline CDR1 and CDR2: SQVTM and ANQGSEA. CDR3 size: 12 residues. For the CDR3, the DNA is TGCAGCTCAAAGACAGGGGCCTATGGCTACACCTTC. Translation: CSSKTGAYGYTF.